One sample yielded the 12 T cell receptor beta chains listed below, sequenced in a study of radiotherapy plus CTLA-4 blockade in lung cancer. The protocol was immunoSEQ multiplex PCR, while the TCRdb copy is restricted to in-frame clones and leaves out a portion. The sample lists 45,000 or so clones; approximately 73% were seen once. The sequences come from peripheral blood, collected from a patient treated with radiotherapy plus ipilimumab. The source is a human donor with non-small cell lung cancer who had a complete response to radiotherapy plus ipilimumab.

V is TRBV19 and J is TRBJ2-6, with 7 bases lining up with TRBD1. The CDR3 is 17 residues long. The trim removed 9 bases at V and 0 bases at J, leaving 11 bases unmatched. The V gene's germline CDR1 is LNHDA and CDR2 SQIVND (reference sequence). CDR3 nucleotide sequence: TGTGCCAGCAGGGACAGCGTCCTCAGCTCTGGGGCCAACGTCCTGACTTTC. This sequence encodes CASRDSVLSSGANVLTF.

The V gene is TRBV5-8, the J gene TRBJ2-3, with TRBD2 matching over 10 bases. With 1 base clipped from V and 6 bases from J, the junction kept 14 bases outside the gene matches. Looked up from germline, CDR1 is SGHTS and CDR2 is YDEGEE. The CDR3 totals 18 residues. CDR3 residues: CASSLLSSGRAGSDTQYF. DNA of the CDR3: TGTGCCAGCAGCTTGTTGTCAAGCGGGAGGGCCGGGTCGGATACGCAGTATTTT.

This clone was observed a handful of times. The chain couples TRBV28 to TRBJ1-5, with a tentative D call TRBD1 (5 bases). CDR3 length: 14 residues. In germline, CDR1 is MDHEN, CDR2 SYDVKM. V lost 8 bases to trimming and J lost 2 bases, with 13 bases between them. CDR3 coding DNA: TGTGCCAGCTCTTTTCGACAGCGCAATCAGCCCCAGCATTTT. This sequence encodes CASSFRQRNQPQHF.

The rearrangement joins TRBV5-1 to TRBJ2-5, with 8 positions matching TRBD2. V shed 7 bases, J shed 4 bases, and the junction held 6 bases outside the gene matches. This CDR3 comprises 13 residues. Germline CDR1 SGHRS, CDR2 YFSETQ. CDR3 loop: CASRQAGVETQYF. In nucleotides, the CDR3 is TGCGCCAGCCGACAAGCGGGAGTAGAGACCCAGTACTTC.

V and J are TRBV19 and TRBJ1-1, with 8 positions matching TRBD1. The CDR3 spans 14 residues. Germline CDR1 is LNHDA and CDR2 is SQIVND (reference sequence). The J segment lost 7 bases and the V segment lost 9 bases, leaving 13 bases of the junction unmatched. CDR3 DNA: TGTGCCAGCCGAGTACAGGGGGGACGCGGTGAAGCTTTCTTT. Translated: CASRVQGGRGEAFF.

This clone is deemed medium-sized. V gene TRBV28 combines with J gene TRBJ2-7, with D unclear. This CDR3 has 10 residues. Germline lookup yields CDR1 MDHEN and CDR2 SYDVKM. Trimming cost V 5 bases and J 6 bases, with 5 bases left between them. CDR3 DNA sequence: TGTGCCAGCAGTCAAATCGAGCAGTACTTC. Its translation: CASSQIEQYF. The whole variable domain, filled in from reference TRBV28 and TRBJ2-7, reads DVKVTQSSRYLVKRTGEKVFLECVQDMDHENMFWYRQDPGLGLRLIYFSYDVKMKEKGDIPEGYSVSREKKERFSLILESASTNQTSMYLCASSQIEQYFGPGTRLTVT.

The V call is TRBV7-9, the J call TRBJ2-1; 11 nucleotides agree with TRBD2. Unmatched junction bases numbered 9, after V lost 2 bases and J lost 9 bases. In germline, CDR1 is SEHNR, CDR2 FQNEAQ (reference sequence). CDR3 length: 16 amino acids. The chain's CDR3 is CASSLTVTSGDIEQFF. CDR3 DNA sequence: TGTGCCAGCAGCTTAACCGTGACTAGCGGGGATATTGAGCAGTTCTTC.

V gene TRBV7-9 combines with J gene TRBJ1-4; TRBD1 matches at 9 bases. This CDR3 has 15 residues. Looked up from germline, CDR1 is SEHNR and CDR2 is FQNEAQ (reference sequence). Trimming at V came to 5 bases and at J to 1 base, leaving 2 bases not matched to a gene. This CDR3 is CASSPDRGTNEKLFF. CDR3 in DNA: TGTGCCAGCAGCCCGGACAGGGGAACTAATGAAAAACTGTTTTTT.

This clone was recorded a few times. The genes are TRBV30 and TRBJ2-4; D is ambiguous. V was cut by 5 bases and J by 4 bases, with 6 bases left in between. The germline CDR1 and CDR2 sequences are GTSNPN and SVGIG (reference sequence). This CDR3 contains 11 residues. The CDR3 loop reads CAWGSKNIQYF. DNA for the CDR3: TGTGCCTGGGGCTCGAAAAACATTCAGTACTTC.

The rearrangement uses TRBV9 and TRBJ1-6, with TRBD1 matching 7 bases. The CDR3 loop spans 14 amino acids. The germline gives CDR1 SGDLS, CDR2 YYNGEE. V gave up 4 bases and J gave up 10 bases; unmatched junction bases: 8. In DNA form, the CDR3 reads TGTGCCAGCAGCAATGACAGGGTCCGGTCACCCCTCCACTTT. Translation: CASSNDRVRSPLHF.

This rearrangement joins TRBV2 to TRBJ1-4, with 11 bases aligning to TRBD1. CDR1 is SNHLY, CDR2 FYNNEI, per germline. The CDR3 consists of 16 residues. V gave up 9 bases and J gave up 0 bases; unmatched junction bases: 6. The CDR3 nucleotides are TGTGCCAGACAACGGACAGGGGGCTCAACTAATGAAAAACTGTTTTTT. Its translation is CARQRTGGSTNEKLFF.

This rearrangement joins TRBV15 to TRBJ1-4; TRBD1 matches at 8 bases. The CDR3 loop spans 16 amino acids. Germline V gene sequence: CDR1 LNHNV, CDR2 YYDKDF (reference sequence). J gave up 13 bases and V 2 bases, and 15 bases lay outside the gene matches. The CDR3 is CATSRPRTGSMKGLFF. CDR3 nucleotides: TGTGCCACCAGCAGACCCCGGACAGGGTCTATGAAAGGACTGTTTTTT. Complete variable domain (other parts from reference TRBV15 and TRBJ1-4): DAMVIQNPRYQVTQFGKPVTLSCSQTLNHNVMYWYQQKSSQAPKLLFHYYDKDFNNEADTPDNFQSRRPNTSFCFLDIRSPGLGDTAMYLCATSRPRTGSMKGLFFGSGTQLSVL.